This T cell receptor (beta chain) was retrieved from a study of blood T cells in healthy people across ages. Sample-barcoded 5' priming and a J-beta primer mix drove a second PCR of 7 to 11 cycles. TCRdb reanalysed the 5' RACE reads using MiXCR and keeps one entry per CDR3 protein. The sample lists 700,000 to 900,000 distinct CDR3 sequences; roughly 26% were seen once. J lost 3 bases, V lost 7 bases, and 16 bases had no gene match. The CDR3 is made up of 17 amino acids. The germline gives CDR1 MDHEN, CDR2 SYDVKM. Per individual sample, total RNA of at least 5 micrograms was extracted. The sample also formed part of further work on T cells of mothers and their children. That source adds: A few healthy Caucasian mothers, along with their six children, were the donors. In each mother, TCR beta CDR3 reads exceeded 8.5 million; in each child, they numbered around 3 million. When mothers and children were related, their normalized repertoire overlap, which was always slightly higher, did not differ significantly from that of unrelated pairs.

The sequence came from a boy younger than 18 in good health. Sequenced: blood. The chain carries TRBV28 and TRBJ2-7; the match to TRBD1 covers 9 bases. The CDR3 region is CASNRDRDATGDYEQYF. The CDR3 nucleotides are TGTGCCAGCAACCGGGACAGGGACGCTACGGGGGACTACGAGCAGTACTTC.